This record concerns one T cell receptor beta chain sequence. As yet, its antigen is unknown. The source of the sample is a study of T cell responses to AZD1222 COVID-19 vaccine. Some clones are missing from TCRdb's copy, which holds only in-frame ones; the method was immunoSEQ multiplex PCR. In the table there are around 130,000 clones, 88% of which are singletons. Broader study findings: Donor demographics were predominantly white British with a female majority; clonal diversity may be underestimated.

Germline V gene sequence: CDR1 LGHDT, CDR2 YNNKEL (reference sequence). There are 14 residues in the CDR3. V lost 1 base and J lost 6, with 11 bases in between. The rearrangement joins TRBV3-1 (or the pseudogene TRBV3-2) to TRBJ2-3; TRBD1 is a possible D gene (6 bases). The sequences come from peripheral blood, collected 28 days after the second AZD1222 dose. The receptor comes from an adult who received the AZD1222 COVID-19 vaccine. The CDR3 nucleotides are TGTGCCAGCAGCCAAGCAGGGGCCGGGGATACGCAGTATTTT. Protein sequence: CASSQAGAGDTQYF.